The 15 T cell receptor beta chains reported below all come from one sample, sequenced in a study of cytomegalovirus exposure and HLA in healthy donors (dated by TCRdb to between 2016 and 2019). Preparation of the library involved the immunoSEQ multiplex PCR assay. For the multiplex PCR, a mixture combining 60 forward primers for TCR Vbeta segments and 13 reverse primers for TCR Jbeta segments was used. Entries here come from immuneACCESS through TCRdb and include only in-frame sequences with V and J called. Some clones fail to appear in such tables; in the studies checked, an unresolved V gene covers under half of the shortfall, and the cause of the remainder is unknown. A total of about 120,000 clones appear in this sample, 8.5% to 10% of them only once. Roughly 3.1% of the sample lies in the top ten. Material for sequencing was PBMCs. The receptors originated from a man in his thirties or forties in good health and CMV-seronegative.

This clone was detected only a few times. This sequence joins TRBV19 and TRBJ2-6; D remains ambiguous. The V end was cut by 3 bases, the J end by 1 base, with 7 bases between. The length of the CDR3 is 15 residues. CDR1 is LNHDA and CDR2 is SQIVND in the germline V gene (reference sequence). The DNA for the CDR3 is TGTGCCAGTAGTATCGACATTTCTGGGGCCAACGTCCTGACTTTC. It specifies CASSIDISGANVLTF.

This chain uses TRBV27 with TRBJ1-1; D is perhaps TRBD1 (5 bases). V was clipped by 5 bases and J by 1 base, with 20 bases between them. From germline, CDR1 is MNHEY and CDR2 SMNVEV (reference sequence). The CDR3 runs 17 residues. CDR3 sequence: CASSVASAGVGNTEAFF. CDR3 DNA: TGTGCCAGCAGTGTCGCATCCGCGGGGGTCGGGAACACTGAAGCTTTCTTT.

This clone was detected a few times. V gene TRBV6-5 combines with J gene TRBJ1-1, with unresolved D. The CDR3 has 15 amino acids. V shed 6 bases and J shed 1 base, with 15 bases lying between them. Germline CDR1 reads MNHEY; CDR2 reads SVGAGI. The CDR3 region has the DNA TGTGCCAGCAGAAACCTACAGAACCGGAACACTGAAGCTTTCTTT. Encoded protein: CASRNLQNRNTEAFF.

The chain is built from TRBV2 and TRBJ1-2; weak D call: TRBD1 (5 bases). CDR3 size: 14 residues. Germline-derived CDR1 and CDR2 are SNHLY and FYNNEI. V lost 7 bases to trimming and J lost 5 bases, with 17 bases between them. Here the CDR3 DNA reads TGTGCCAGCACGGGACTTCATTCAGGGTATGGCTACACCTTC. Amino acid sequence: CASTGLHSGYGYTF.

The J gene is TRBJ2-7, the V gene TRBV19; D is perhaps TRBD2 (6 bases). V lost 1 base and J 2 bases, leaving 15 bases between the germline ends. This CDR3 spans 16 amino acids. Germline V gene data show CDR1 as LNHDA and CDR2 as SQIVND (reference sequence). The DNA for the CDR3 is TGTGCCAGTAGTATAGGGACCGGGGGAATTACCTACGAGCAGTACTTC. Translated, it gives CASSIGTGGITYEQYF.

The chain is built from TRBV7-2 and TRBJ1-1; D is perhaps TRBD1 (6 bases). V dropped 3 bases and J dropped 4 bases, with 12 bases sitting between them. The CDR3 sequence is 14 residues long. Germline CDR1 reads SGHTA; CDR2 reads FQGNSA. The CDR3: CASSFHRVGTEAFF. CDR3 sequence (DNA): TGTGCCAGCAGCTTTCACAGGGTAGGCACTGAAGCTTTCTTT.

This clone was seen more than once but under ten times. The V call is TRBV30, the J call TRBJ1-1; TRBD1 agrees at 11 bases. CDR1 is GTSNPN, CDR2 SVGIG, per germline (reference sequence). The CDR3 length is 12 residues. The trim removed 8 bases at V and 5 bases at J, leaving 4 bases unmatched. The CDR3 coding sequence is TGTGCCCTGGGACAGGGGGAGACTGAAGCTTTCTTT. Translating it yields CALGQGETEAFF. The full variable domain, rest sourced from reference TRBV30 and TRBJ1-1, is SQTIHQWPATLVQPVGSPLSLECTVEGTSNPNLYWYRQAAGRGLQLLFYSVGIGQISSEVPQNLSASRPQDRQFILSSKKLLLSDSGFYLCALGQGETEAFFGQGTRLTVV.

The chain has TRBV6-1 and TRBJ1-5; TRBD1 is a possible D gene (5 bases). Germline lookup yields CDR1 MNHNS and CDR2 SASEGT. The CDR3 runs to 15 residues. The germline V and J ends were trimmed by 4 bases and 6 bases, with 16 bases remaining between them. In DNA, the CDR3 is TGTGCCAGCAGTGGCCTATACAGGAGGGGTCAGCCCCAGCATTTT. It codes for CASSGLYRRGQPQHF.

The V gene is TRBV27, the J gene TRBJ2-3; D perhaps matches TRBD2 (5 bases). The V end lost 10 bases, the J end lost 3 bases, and 17 bases lay between the germline ends. Germline V gives CDR1 MNHEY, CDR2 SMNVEV (reference sequence). This CDR3 has 14 residues. The CDR3 loop reads CAIATWPTTDTQYF. The CDR3 bases are TGTGCCATAGCGACTTGGCCTACTACAGATACGCAGTATTTT.

This clone was recorded a few times. The chain has TRBV25-1 and TRBJ1-1; D unclear. Germline V gene data show CDR1 as MGHDK and CDR2 as SYGVNS. Trimming took off 4 bases at V and 7 bases at J, with 16 bases between the two ends. The CDR3 has 14 residues. The CDR3 sequence: CASSGLSHSNEAFF. The DNA of the CDR3 is TGTGCCAGCAGTGGCCTTTCGCACAGCAATGAAGCTTTCTTT. Full variable domain (outside the CDR3, taken from reference TRBV25-1 and TRBJ1-1): EADIYQTPRYLVIGTGKKITLECSQTMGHDKMYWYQQDPGMELHLIHYSYGVNSTEKGDLSSESTVSRIRTEHFPLTLESARPSHTSQYLCASSGLSHSNEAFFGQGTRLTVV.

For this clone: The CDR3 carries no conserved terminal phenylalanine or tryptophan, so it likely arises from a read error. V is TRBV6-1 and J is TRBJ1-4, with 8 bases aligning to TRBD1. The CDR3 sequence is 13 residues long. The V segment lost 7 bases and the J segment 7 bases; nucleotides outside the gene matches: 5. Germline V lookup: CDR1 MNHNS, CDR2 SASEGT. The DNA for the CDR3 is TGTGCCAGCATCGAACAGGGGGGTGAAAAACTGTTTGTT. Translation gives CASIEQGGEKLFV.

This chain links TRBV9 with TRBJ1-2, with TRBD1 identical over 8 bases. Germline CDR1 and CDR2: SGDLS and YYNGEE. This CDR3 spans 15 amino acids. Trimming at V came to 3 bases and at J to 4 bases, leaving 8 bases not matched to a gene. The CDR3 sequence is CASSAKGQGVYGYTF. The CDR3 DNA reads TGTGCCAGCAGCGCCAAAGGACAGGGTGTCTATGGCTACACCTTC. Looking up the rest from reference TRBV9 and TRBJ1-2 gives the full variable domain: DSGVTQTPKHLITATGQRVTLRCSPRSGDLSVYWYQQSLDQGLQFLIQYYNGEERAKGNILERFSAQQFPDLHSELNLSSLELGDSALYFCASSAKGQGVYGYTFGSGTRLTVV.

This chain uses TRBV6-5 with TRBJ1-1; D remains unclear. The CDR3 extends over 14 amino acids. Trimming pared 4 bases from V and 6 bases from J, leaving 15 bases between. Germline loops: CDR1 MNHEY, CDR2 SVGAGI. The CDR3 sequence: CASSFRTGKAEAFF. The CDR3 nucleotides read TGTGCCAGCAGTTTTAGGACGGGGAAAGCTGAAGCTTTCTTT.

This clone has just a few counts. The rearrangement joins TRBV6-1 to TRBJ1-4; tentatively, D is TRBD1 (5 bases). The CDR3 is 16 amino acids. The ends were cut back, 0 bases at V and 1 base at J, with 9 bases in the middle. In germline, CDR1 is MNHNS, CDR2 SASEGT. The CDR3 loop is CASSEAWGVTNEKLFF. CDR3 in DNA: TGTGCCAGCAGTGAAGCCTGGGGGGTAACTAATGAAAAACTGTTTTTT.

This sequence joins TRBV6-5 and TRBJ2-5; 7 bases agree with TRBD1. The junction had 8 bases not matched to a gene; V was cut back by 8 bases and J by 5 bases. CDR3 length: 13 residues. CDR1 MNHEY and CDR2 SVGAGI come from the germline V gene. CDR3 residues: CASSPGGGETQYF. The CDR3 DNA follows: TGTGCCAGCTCTCCAGGGGGTGGGGAGACCCAGTACTTC.